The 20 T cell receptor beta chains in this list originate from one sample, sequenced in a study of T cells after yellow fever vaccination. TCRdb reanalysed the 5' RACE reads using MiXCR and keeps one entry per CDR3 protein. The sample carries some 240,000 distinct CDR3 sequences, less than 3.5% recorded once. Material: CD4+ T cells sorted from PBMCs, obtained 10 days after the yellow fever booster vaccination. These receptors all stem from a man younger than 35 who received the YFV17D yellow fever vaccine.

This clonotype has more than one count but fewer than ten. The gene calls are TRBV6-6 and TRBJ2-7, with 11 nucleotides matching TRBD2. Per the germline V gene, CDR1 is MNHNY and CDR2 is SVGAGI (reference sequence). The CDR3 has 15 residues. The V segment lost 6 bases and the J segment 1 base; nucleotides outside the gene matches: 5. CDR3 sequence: CASSLGLAVSYEQYV. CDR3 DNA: TGTGCCAGCAGCCTGGGACTAGCGGTTTCCTACGAGCAGTACGTC.

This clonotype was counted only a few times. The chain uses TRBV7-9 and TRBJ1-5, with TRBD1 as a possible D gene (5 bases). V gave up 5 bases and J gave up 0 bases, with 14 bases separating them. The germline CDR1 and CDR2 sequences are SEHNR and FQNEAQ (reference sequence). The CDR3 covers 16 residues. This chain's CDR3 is CASSPLGGGSNQPQHF. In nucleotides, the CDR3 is TGTGCCAGCAGCCCCCTCGGGGGGGGTAGCAATCAGCCCCAGCATTTT.

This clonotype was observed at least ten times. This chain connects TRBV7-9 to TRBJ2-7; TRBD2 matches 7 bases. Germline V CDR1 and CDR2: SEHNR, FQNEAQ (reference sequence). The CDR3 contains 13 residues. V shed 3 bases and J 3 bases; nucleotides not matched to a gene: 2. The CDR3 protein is CASSLGGYYEQYF. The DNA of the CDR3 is TGTGCCAGCAGCTTGGGGGGGTACTACGAGCAGTACTTC.

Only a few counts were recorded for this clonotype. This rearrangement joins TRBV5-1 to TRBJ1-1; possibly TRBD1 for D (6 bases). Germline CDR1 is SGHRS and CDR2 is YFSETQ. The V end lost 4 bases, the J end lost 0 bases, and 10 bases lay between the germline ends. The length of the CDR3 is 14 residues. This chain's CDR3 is CASSPGAMNTEAFF. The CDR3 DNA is TGCGCCAGCAGCCCGGGGGCAATGAACACTGAAGCTTTCTTT.

The CDR3 reads CAISESRAGGRSYEQYV. CDR3 DNA sequence: TGTGCCATCAGTGAGTCGCGAGCGGGGGGCCGCTCCTACGAGCAGTACGTC. The chain joins TRBV10-3 to TRBJ2-7, with 9 bases matching TRBD2. The CDR3 is 17 amino acids. Per the germline V gene, CDR1 is ENHRY and CDR2 is SYGVKD. J gave up 0 bases and V 0 bases, and 6 bases lay outside the gene matches.

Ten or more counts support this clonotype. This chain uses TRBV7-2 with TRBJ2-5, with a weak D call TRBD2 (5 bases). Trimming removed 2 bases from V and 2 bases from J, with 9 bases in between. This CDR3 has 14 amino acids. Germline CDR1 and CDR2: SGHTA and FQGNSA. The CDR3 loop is CASSLSAAQETQYF. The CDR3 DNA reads TGTGCCAGCAGCTTATCAGCGGCTCAAGAGACCCAGTACTTC.

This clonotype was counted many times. CDR3 DNA sequence: TGTGCCAGCAGCTTGGCGGGAGCTTCCTACAATGAGCAGTTCTTC. Translated: CASSLAGASYNEQFF. The rearrangement joins TRBV7-3 to TRBJ2-1; 7 bases line up with TRBD2. This CDR3 is built from 15 residues. Trimming took 3 bases from V and 1 from J; bases not matched to a gene: 3. Germline V CDR1 and CDR2: SGHTA, FQGTGA.

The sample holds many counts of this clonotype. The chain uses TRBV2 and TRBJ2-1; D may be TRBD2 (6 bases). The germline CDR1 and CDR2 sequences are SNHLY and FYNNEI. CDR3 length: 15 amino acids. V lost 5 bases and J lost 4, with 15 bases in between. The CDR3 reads CASSRGAGLYNEQFF. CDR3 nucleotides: TGTGCCAGCAGTCGCGGGGCGGGACTTTACAATGAGCAGTTCTTC.

CDR3 in DNA: TGTGCCAGCAGCCAGCTGCCGGCCCTAGCAGGTACGCAGTATTTT. Encoded protein: CASSQLPALAGTQYF. The chain is built from TRBV7-2 and TRBJ2-3; D possibly corresponds to TRBD2 (5 bases). The CDR3 consists of 15 residues. V was pared by 5 bases and J by 8 bases, with 20 bases between. Germline V lookup: CDR1 SGHTA, CDR2 FQGNSA. Based on the CDR3 plus reference TRBV7-2 and TRBJ2-3, the full variable domain is GAGVSQSPSNKVTEKGKDVELRCDPISGHTALYWYRQSLGQGLEFLIYFQGNSAPDKSGLPSDRFSAERTGGSVSTLTIQRTQQEDSAVYLCASSQLPALAGTQYFGPGTRLTVL.

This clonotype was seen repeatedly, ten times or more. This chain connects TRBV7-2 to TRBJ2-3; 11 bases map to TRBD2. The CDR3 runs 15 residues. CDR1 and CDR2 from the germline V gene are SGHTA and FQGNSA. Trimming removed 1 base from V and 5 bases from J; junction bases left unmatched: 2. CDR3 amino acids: CASSLELAGEDTQYF. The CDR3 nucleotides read TGTGCCAGCAGCTTAGAACTAGCGGGGGAAGATACGCAGTATTTT.

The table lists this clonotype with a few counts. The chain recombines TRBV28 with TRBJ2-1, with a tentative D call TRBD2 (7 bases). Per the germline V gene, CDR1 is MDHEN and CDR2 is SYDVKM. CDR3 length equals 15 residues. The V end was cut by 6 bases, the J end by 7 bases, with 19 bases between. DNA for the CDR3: TGTGCCAGCAGCCCATACGGGGGGCGCGGGAATGAGCAGTTCTTC. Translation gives CASSPYGGRGNEQFF. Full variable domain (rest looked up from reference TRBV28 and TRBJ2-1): DVKVTQSSRYLVKRTGEKVFLECVQDMDHENMFWYRQDPGLGLRLIYFSYDVKMKEKGDIPEGYSVSREKKERFSLILESASTNQTSMYLCASSPYGGRGNEQFFGPGTRLTVL.

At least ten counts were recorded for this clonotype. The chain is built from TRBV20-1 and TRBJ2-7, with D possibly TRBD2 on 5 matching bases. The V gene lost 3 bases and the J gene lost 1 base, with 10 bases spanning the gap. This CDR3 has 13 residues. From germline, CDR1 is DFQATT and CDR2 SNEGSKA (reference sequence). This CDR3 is CSARVTSSYEQYV. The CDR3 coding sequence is TGCAGTGCTAGGGTTACTAGTTCCTACGAGCAGTACGTC.

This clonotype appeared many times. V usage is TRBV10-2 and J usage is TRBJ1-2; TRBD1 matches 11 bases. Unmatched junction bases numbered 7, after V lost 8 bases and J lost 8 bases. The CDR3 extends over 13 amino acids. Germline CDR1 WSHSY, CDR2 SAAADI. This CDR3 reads CASAGQGVGGYTF. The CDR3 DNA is TGCGCCAGCGCGGGACAGGGGGTTGGGGGCTACACCTTC.

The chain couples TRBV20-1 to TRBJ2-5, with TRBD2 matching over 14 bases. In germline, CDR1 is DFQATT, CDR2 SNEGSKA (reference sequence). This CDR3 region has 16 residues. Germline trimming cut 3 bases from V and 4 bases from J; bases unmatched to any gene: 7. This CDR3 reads CSARGLAGDTIETQYF. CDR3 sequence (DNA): TGCAGTGCTAGGGGACTAGCGGGGGATACCATAGAGACCCAGTACTTC.

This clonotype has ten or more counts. The CDR3 region is CASSFAGLSSYNEQFF. CDR3 DNA sequence: TGCGCCAGCAGCTTTGCGGGTCTCAGCTCCTACAATGAGCAGTTCTTC. The chain employs TRBV5-1 and TRBJ2-1; TRBD2 is a possible D gene (5 bases). There are 16 residues in the CDR3. Looked up from germline, CDR1 is SGHRS and CDR2 is YFSETQ. Trimming took off 2 bases at V and 0 bases at J, with 12 bases between the two ends.

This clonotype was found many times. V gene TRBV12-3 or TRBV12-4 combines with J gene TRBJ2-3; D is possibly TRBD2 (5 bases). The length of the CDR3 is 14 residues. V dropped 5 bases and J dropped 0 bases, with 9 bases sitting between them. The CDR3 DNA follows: TGTGCCAGCAGTCTGCCGGGAAGCACAGATACGCAGTATTTT. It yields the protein CASSLPGSTDTQYF.

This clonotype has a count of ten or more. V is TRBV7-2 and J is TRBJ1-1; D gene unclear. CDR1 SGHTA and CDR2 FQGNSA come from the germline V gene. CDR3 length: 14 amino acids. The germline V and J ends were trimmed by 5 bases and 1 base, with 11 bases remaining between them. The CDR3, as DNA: TGTGCCAGCAGCCAGAAAATCGGGAACACTGAAGCTTTCTTT. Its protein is CASSQKIGNTEAFF.

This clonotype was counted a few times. The CDR3 coding sequence is TGTGCCAGCAGTTACCGACTGGAGGGTACGGAGCTGTTTTTT. Protein sequence: CASSYRLEGTELFF. The V and J genes are TRBV6-2 or TRBV6-3 and TRBJ2-2; D may be TRBD2 (6 bases). Germline CDR1 is MNHEY and CDR2 is SVGEGT. This CDR3 spans 14 amino acids. Trimming removed 2 bases from V and 10 bases from J, with 14 bases in between.

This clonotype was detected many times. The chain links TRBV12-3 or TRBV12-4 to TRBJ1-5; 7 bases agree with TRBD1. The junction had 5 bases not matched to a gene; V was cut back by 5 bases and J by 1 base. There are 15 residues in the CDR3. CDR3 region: CASSRRQGSNQPQHF. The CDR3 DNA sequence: TGTGCCAGCAGTCGAAGACAGGGCAGCAATCAGCCCCAGCATTTT.

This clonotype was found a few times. The CDR3 DNA reads TGTGCCAGCAGCCCCCTGGAGGGATCCTACGAGCAGTACTTC. Residues: CASSPLEGSYEQYF. The gene calls are TRBV7-6 and TRBJ2-7, with D tentatively TRBD2 (6 bases). The CDR3 covers 14 residues. The germline V gene encodes CDR1 SGHVS and CDR2 FNYEAQ. Trimming stripped 5 bases from V and 1 base from J, with 12 bases between.